This TCR beta chain came from a study of T cell responses to AZD1222 COVID-19 vaccine. The germline CDR1 and CDR2 sequences are MNHEY and SMNVEV (reference sequence). V trimming: 3 bases; J trimming: 0 bases; junction bases outside the gene matches: 14. The CDR3 is 18 residues long. The table lists this clone with a few counts. Its antigen is as yet unknown. TCRdb's copy holds only in-frame clones and misses some; the assay was immunoSEQ multiplex PCR. The sample has 70,000 to 95,000 clones; more than 75% are singletons. Study outcomes and limitations: Across the whole spike, CD4 TCRs peaked at regions 160-218 and 743-854. The study found Spike-specific TCR breadth and depth rose after two AZD1222 doses. The donor group comprised mostly white British people and more females; the analysis possibly underestimated clonal diversity. Seropositive status at baseline applied to only 5 or 6 AZD1222 recipients.

The sequencing here drew on peripheral blood, taken on day 0 of MenACWY control vaccination. This chain uses TRBV27 with TRBJ2-7, with 7 bases matching TRBD2. This clonotype was obtained from an adult in good health. The CDR3 protein is CASSLRMGQPGGSYEQYF. Here the CDR3 DNA reads TGTGCCAGCAGTTTGAGGATGGGGCAGCCGGGGGGCTCCTACGAGCAGTACTTC.